What follows is one T cell receptor beta chain and its context. This sample was taken from a study of blood T cell repertoires in COVID-19. This CDR3 contains 16 residues. Germline V CDR1 and CDR2: MNHEY, SVGAGI. Trimming took 4 bases from V and 1 from J; bases not matched to a gene: 6. TCRdb keeps only in-frame clones here, not all; method: immunoSEQ multiplex PCR. The top ten clones hold approximately 3.4% of a sample with some 530,000 clones, 80% to 90% of them seen once. The source of this sequence is a human donor in a cohort sampled during active COVID-19. The rearrangement joins TRBV6-5 to TRBJ2-2, with TRBD2 matching over 7 bases. Sequenced material: peripheral blood. CDR3 bases: TGTGCCAGCAGTTTGGAGGCGGGAGTGAACACCGGGGAGCTGTTTTTT. Its protein is CASSLEAGVNTGELFF.